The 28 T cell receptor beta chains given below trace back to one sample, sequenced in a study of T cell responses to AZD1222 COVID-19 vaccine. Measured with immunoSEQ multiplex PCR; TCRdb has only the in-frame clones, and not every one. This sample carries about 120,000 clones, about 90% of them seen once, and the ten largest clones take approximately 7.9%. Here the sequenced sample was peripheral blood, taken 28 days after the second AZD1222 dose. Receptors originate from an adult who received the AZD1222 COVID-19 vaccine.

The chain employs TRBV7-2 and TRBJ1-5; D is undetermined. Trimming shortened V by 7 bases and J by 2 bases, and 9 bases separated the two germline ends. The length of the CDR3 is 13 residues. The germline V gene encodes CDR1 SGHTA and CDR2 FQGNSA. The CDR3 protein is CASTLLGNQPQHF. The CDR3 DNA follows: TGTGCCAGCACCCTTCTAGGCAATCAGCCCCAGCATTTT.

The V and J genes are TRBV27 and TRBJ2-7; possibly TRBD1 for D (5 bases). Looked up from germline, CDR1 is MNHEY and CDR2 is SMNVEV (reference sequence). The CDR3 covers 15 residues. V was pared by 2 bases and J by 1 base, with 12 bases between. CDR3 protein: CASSLGGRVSYEQYF. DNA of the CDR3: TGTGCCAGCAGTTTAGGCGGCAGGGTGTCCTACGAGCAGTACTTC.

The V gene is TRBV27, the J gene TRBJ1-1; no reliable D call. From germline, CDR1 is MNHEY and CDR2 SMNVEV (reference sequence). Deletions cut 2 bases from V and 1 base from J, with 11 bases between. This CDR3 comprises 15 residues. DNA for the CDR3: TGTGCCAGCAGTTTAAAGGCACAGTGGAACACTGAAGCTTTCTTT. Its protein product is CASSLKAQWNTEAFF.

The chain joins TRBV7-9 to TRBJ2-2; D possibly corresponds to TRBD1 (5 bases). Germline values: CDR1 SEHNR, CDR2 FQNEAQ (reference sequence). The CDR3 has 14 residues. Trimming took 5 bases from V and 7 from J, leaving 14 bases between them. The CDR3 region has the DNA TGTGCCAGCAGCCTAGGGCAGGGTTACGGGGAGCTGTTTTTT. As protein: CASSLGQGYGELFF.

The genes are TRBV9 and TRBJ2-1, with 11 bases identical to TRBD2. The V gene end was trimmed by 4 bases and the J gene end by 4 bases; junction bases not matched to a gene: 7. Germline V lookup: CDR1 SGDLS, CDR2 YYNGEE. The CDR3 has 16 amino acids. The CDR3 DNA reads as TGTGCCAGCAGCCCCAGGACTAGCGGGCAATACAATGAGCAGTTCTTC. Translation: CASSPRTSGQYNEQFF.

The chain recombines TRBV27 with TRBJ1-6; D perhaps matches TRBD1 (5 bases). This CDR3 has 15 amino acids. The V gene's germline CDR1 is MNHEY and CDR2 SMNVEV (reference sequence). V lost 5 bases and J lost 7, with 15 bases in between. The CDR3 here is CASSPLQVGNSPLHF. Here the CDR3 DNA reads TGTGCCAGCAGTCCGCTACAGGTTGGGAATTCACCCCTCCACTTT.

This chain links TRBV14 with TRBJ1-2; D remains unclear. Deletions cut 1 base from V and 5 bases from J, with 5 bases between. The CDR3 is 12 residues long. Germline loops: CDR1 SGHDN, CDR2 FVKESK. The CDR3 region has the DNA TGTGCCAGCAGCCAAGCAGCTTATGGCTACACCTTC. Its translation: CASSQAAYGYTF.

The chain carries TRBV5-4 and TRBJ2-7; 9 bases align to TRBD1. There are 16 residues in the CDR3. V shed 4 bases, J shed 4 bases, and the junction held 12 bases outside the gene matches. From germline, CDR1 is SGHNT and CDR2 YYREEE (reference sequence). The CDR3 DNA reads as TGTGCCAGCAGCCCTAAAACGGGACAGGGTTTGTACGAGCAGTACTTC. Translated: CASSPKTGQGLYEQYF.

CDR3 in amino acids: CASSPEGTEAFF. The CDR3 coding sequence is TGTGCCAGCAGCCCCGAGGGCACTGAAGCTTTCTTT. The chain joins TRBV11-1 to TRBJ1-1, with D uncertain. The CDR3 loop spans 12 amino acids. Germline assignment: CDR1 SGHAT and CDR2 FQDESV (reference sequence). V dropped 5 bases and J dropped 4 bases, with 8 bases sitting between them.

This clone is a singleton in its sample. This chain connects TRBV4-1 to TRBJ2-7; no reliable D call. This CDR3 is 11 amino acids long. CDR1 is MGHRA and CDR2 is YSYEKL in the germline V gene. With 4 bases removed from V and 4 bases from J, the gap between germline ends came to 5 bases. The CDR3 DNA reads TGCGCCAGCAGCCGGGGTTACGAGCAGTACTTC. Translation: CASSRGYEQYF.

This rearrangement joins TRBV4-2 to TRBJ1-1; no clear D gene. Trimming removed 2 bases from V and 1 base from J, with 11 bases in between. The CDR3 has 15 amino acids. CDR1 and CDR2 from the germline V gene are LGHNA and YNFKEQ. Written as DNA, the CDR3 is TGTGCCAGCAGCCAATGGAGGGCGAGGAACACTGAAGCTTTCTTT. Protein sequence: CASSQWRARNTEAFF.

The CDR3 loop is CASSLIGGATDTQYF. The CDR3 DNA is TGCGCCAGCAGCTTGATCGGGGGGGCCACAGATACGCAGTATTTT. The V and J genes are TRBV5-1 and TRBJ2-3, with TRBD2 matching over 8 bases. Germline-derived CDR1 and CDR2 are SGHRS and YFSETQ. The CDR3 has 15 amino acids. The J segment lost 2 bases and the V segment lost 1 base, leaving 3 bases of the junction unmatched.

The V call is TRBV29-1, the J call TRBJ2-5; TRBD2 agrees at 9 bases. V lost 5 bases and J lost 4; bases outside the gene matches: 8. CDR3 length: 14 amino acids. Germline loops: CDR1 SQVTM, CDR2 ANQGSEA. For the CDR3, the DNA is TGCAGCGTTCGCGGGGGGGCTTCCGGAGAGACCCAGTACTTC. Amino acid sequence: CSVRGGASGETQYF.

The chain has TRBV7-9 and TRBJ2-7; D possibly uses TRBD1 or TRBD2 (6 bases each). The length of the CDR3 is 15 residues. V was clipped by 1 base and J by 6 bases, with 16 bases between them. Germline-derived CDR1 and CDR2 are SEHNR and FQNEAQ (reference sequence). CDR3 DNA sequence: TGTGCCAGCAGCTTAGGTCCGGGGGCAGGTGGCGAGCAGTACTTC. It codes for CASSLGPGAGGEQYF.

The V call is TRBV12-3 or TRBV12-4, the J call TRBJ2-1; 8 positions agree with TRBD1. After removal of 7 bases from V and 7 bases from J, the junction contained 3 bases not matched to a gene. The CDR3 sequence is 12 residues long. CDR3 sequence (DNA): TGTGCCAGCATGAGACAGGGGAATGAGCAGTTCTTC. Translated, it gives CASMRQGNEQFF.

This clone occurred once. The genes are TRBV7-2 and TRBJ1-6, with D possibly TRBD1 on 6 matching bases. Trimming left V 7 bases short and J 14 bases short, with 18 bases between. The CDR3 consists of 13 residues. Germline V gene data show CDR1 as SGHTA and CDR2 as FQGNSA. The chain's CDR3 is CASTLGGGQALHF. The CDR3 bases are TGTGCCAGCACCCTCGGGGGGGGGCAGGCCCTCCACTTT. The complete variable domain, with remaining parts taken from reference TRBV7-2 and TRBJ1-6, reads GAGVSQSPSNKVTEKGKDVELRCDPISGHTALYWYRQSLGQGLEFLIYFQGNSAPDKSGLPSDRFSAERTGGSVSTLTIQRTQQEDSAVYLCASTLGGGQALHFGNGTRLTVT.

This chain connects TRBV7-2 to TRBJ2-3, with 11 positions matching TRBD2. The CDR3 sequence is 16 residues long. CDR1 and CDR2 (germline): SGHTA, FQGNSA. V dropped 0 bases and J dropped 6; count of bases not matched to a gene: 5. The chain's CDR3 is CASSLASGGAFDTQYF. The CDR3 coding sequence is TGTGCCAGCAGCTTAGCTAGCGGGGGGGCTTTCGATACGCAGTATTTT.

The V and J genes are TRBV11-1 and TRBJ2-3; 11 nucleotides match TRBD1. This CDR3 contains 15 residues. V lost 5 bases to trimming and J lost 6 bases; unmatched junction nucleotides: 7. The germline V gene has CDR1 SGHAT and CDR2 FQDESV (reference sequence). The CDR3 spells CASSRGTGGWDTQYF. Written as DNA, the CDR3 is TGTGCCAGCAGCCGAGGGACAGGGGGTTGGGATACGCAGTATTTT.

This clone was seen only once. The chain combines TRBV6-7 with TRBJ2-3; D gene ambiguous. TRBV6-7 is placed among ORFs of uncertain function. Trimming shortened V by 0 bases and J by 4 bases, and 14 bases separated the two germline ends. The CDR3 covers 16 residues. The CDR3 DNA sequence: TGTGCCAGCAGTTACTCCCCCAATCGGGTCCCAGATACGCAGTATTTT. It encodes CASSYSPNRVPDTQYF.

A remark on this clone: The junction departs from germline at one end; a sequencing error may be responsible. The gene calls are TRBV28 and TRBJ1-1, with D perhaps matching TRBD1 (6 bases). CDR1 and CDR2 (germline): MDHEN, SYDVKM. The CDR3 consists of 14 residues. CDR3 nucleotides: TGTGCCAGCACTCCCACGGCAGGGGACACTGAGGCTTTCTTT. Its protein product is CASTPTAGDTEAFF. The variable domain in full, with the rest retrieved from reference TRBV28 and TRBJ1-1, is DVKVTQSSRYLVKRTGEKVFLECVQDMDHENMFWYRQDPGLGLRLIYFSYDVKMKEKGDIPEGYSVSREKKERFSLILESASTNQTSMYLCASTPTAGDTEAFFGQGTRLTVV.

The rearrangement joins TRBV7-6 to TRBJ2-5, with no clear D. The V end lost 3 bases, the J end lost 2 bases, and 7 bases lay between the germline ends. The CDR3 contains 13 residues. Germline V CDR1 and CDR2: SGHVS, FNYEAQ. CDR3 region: CASSFGGQETQYF. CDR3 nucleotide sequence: TGTGCCAGCAGCTTCGGCGGACAAGAGACCCAGTACTTC. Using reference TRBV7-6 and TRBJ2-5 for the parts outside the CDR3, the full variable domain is GAGVSQSPRYKVTKRGQDVALRCDPISGHVSLYWYRQALGQGPEFLTYFNYEAQQDKSGLPNDRFSAERPEGSISTLTIQRTEQRDSAMYRCASSFGGQETQYFGPGTRLLVL.

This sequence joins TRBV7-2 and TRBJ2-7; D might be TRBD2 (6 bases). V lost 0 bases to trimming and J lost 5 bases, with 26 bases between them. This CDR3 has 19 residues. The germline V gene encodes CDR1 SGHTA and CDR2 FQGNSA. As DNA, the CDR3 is TGTGCCAGCAGCTTAGCGATCGGGAGAGTGCAACCTTCTTCGGACGAGCAGTACTTC. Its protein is CASSLAIGRVQPSSDEQYF.

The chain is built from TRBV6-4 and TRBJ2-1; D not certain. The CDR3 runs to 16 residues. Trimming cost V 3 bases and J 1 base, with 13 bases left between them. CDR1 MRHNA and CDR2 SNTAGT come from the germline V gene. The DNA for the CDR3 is TGTGCCAGCAGTGAAGGACCGCGAAAGTCCTACAATGAGCAGTTCTTC. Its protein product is CASSEGPRKSYNEQFF.

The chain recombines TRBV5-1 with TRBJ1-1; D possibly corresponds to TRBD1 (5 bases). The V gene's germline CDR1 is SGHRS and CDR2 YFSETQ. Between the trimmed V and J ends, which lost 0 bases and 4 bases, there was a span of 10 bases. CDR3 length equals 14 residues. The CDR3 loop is CASSLVRGGTEAFF. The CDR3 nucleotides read TGCGCCAGCAGCTTGGTTCGGGGGGGCACTGAAGCTTTCTTT.

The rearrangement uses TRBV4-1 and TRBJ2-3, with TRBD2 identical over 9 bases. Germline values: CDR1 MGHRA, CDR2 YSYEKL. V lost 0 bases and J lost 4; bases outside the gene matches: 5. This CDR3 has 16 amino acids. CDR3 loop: CASSQDRTSVPDTQYF. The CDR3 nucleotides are TGCGCCAGCAGCCAAGACAGGACTAGCGTTCCAGATACGCAGTATTTT.

The CDR3 DNA sequence: TGTGCCAGCAGTTACAGGGAAAATCAGCCCCAGCATTTT. It encodes CASSYRENQPQHF. The gene calls are TRBV12-3 or TRBV12-4 and TRBJ1-5, with D possibly being TRBD1 (6 bases). The CDR3 runs to 13 residues. With 4 bases removed from V and 4 bases from J, the gap between germline ends came to 8 bases.

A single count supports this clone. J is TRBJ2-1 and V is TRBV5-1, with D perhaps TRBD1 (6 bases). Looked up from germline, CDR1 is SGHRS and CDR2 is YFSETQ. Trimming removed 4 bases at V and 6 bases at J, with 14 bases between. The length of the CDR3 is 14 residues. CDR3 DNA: TGCGCCAGCAGCCCACCTGGGGGCTTCAATGAGCAGTTCTTC. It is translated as CASSPPGGFNEQFF.

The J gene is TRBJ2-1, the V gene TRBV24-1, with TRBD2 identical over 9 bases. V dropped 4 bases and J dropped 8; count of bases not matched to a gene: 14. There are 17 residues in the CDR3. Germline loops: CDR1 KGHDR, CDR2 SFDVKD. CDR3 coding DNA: TGTGCCACCAGTGACCCCAAGAGGGTAGCGGGAGTAGATGAGCAGTTCTTC. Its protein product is CATSDPKRVAGVDEQFF.